These 3 T cell receptor beta chains originate from one sample sequenced in a study of PD-L1 blockade in urothelial cancer. Time point: pretreatment peripheral blood. Only in-frame clones appear in the TCRdb table, and some are missing; sequencing was by immunoSEQ multiplex PCR. Here the sample spans about 50,000 clones, 70% to 90% being singletons. Specimen: PBMCs, collected around atezolizumab (anti-PD-L1) treatment. The source of these receptors is a man between 60 and 75 years old with urothelial cancer.

The chain uses TRBV5-1 and TRBJ1-2, with unresolved D. The CDR3 spans 14 residues. Trimming shortened V by 0 bases and J by 1 base, and 7 bases separated the two germline ends. CDR1 and CDR2 from the germline V gene are SGHRS and YFSETQ. CDR3 residues: CASSLERSNYGYTF. DNA for the CDR3: TGCGCCAGCAGCTTGGAAAGGAGTAACTATGGCTACACCTTC. Variable domain in full (rest from reference TRBV5-1 and TRBJ1-2): KAGVTQTPRYLIKTRGQQVTLSCSPISGHRSVSWYQQTPGQGLQFLFEYFSETQRNKGNFPGRFSGRQFSNSRSEMNVSTLELGDSALYLCASSLERSNYGYTFGSGTRLTVV.

The chain has TRBV30 and TRBJ1-1; TRBD1 aligns across 7 bases. Germline V gives CDR1 GTSNPN, CDR2 SVGIG (reference sequence). Trimming took 2 bases from V and 6 from J; bases not matched to a gene: 3. The CDR3 is made up of 12 amino acids. The CDR3 DNA follows: TGTGCCTGGAGTCGAGGGGGCTCTGAAGCTTTCTTT. Its translation is CAWSRGGSEAFF.

As DNA, the CDR3 is TGTGCCAGCAGCTTCCGGCGGGGGAAGGGCACCGGGGAGCTGTTTTTT. It is translated as CASSFRRGKGTGELFF. The chain joins TRBV7-8 to TRBJ2-2, with 7 bases fitting TRBD2. V trimming: 3 bases; J trimming: 4 bases; junction bases outside the gene matches: 8. Looked up from germline, CDR1 is SGHVS and CDR2 is FQNEAQ. This CDR3 spans 16 amino acids.